The sample holds a few counts of the clone carrying this T cell receptor beta chain. TCRdb passed the PCR reads through MiXCR, listing each CDR3 protein once. This table holds under 800,000 distinct CDR3 sequences, 25% found once. The data derive from a study of molecular identifiers for immune sequencing clone quantification. Sorting selected naive CD8 T cells with a CD8+CD4-CCR7+CD45RA+ phenotype. This CDR3 spans 16 amino acids. The ends were cut back, 5 bases at V and 2 bases at J, with 16 bases in the middle. Germline CDR1 PRHDT, CDR2 FYEKMQ (reference sequence). The sample consisted of naive CD8+ T cells from blood, with Jurkat cell RNA spiked in. Subset reported: FACS-sorted CD8+CD4-CCR7+CD45RA+ naive T cells. This TCR derives from a human donor in good health. Some libraries in this study had Jurkat cell RNA spiked in. The V call is TRBV13, the J call TRBJ2-1, with a tentative D call TRBD1 (6 bases). This chain's CDR3 is CASSLQVQGPYNEQFF. In DNA form, the CDR3 reads TGTGCCAGCAGCCTTCAGGTACAGGGCCCCTACAATGAGCAGTTCTTC.